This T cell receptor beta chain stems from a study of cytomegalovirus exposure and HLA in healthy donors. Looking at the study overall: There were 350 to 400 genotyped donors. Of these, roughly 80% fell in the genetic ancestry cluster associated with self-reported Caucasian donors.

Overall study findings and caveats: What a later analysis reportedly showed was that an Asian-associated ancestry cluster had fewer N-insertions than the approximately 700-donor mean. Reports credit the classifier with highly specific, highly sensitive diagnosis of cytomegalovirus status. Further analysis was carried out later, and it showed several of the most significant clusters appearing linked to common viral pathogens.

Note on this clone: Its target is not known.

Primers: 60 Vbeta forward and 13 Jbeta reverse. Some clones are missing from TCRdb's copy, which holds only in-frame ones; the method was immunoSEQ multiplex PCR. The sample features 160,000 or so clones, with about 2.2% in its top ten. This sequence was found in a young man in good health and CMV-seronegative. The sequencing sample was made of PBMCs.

Written as DNA, the CDR3 is TGTGCCAGCAGCCGAGGACAGGACTCTGGAAACACCATATATTTT. As protein: CASSRGQDSGNTIYF. The chain recombines TRBV7-9 with TRBJ1-3, with 7 bases identical to TRBD1. The CDR3 length is 15 residues. The V segment lost 5 bases and the J segment 0 bases; nucleotides outside the gene matches: 4. Germline-derived CDR1 and CDR2 are SEHNR and FQNEAQ (reference sequence).